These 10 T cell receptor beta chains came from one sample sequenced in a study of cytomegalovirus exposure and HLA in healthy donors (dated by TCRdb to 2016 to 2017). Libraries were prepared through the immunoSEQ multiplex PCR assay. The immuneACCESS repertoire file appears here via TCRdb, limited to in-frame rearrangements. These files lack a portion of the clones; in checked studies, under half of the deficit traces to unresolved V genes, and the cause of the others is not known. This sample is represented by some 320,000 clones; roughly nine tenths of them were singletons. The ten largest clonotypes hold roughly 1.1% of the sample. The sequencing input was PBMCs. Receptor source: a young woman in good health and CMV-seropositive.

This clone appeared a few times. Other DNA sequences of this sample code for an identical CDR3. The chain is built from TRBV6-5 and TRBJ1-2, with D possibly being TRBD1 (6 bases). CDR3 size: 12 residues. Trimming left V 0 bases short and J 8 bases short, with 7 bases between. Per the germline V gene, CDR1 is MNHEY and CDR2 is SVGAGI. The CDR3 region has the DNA TGTGCCAGCAGTTACTCTACAGGGGGCTACACCTTC. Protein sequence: CASSYSTGGYTF.

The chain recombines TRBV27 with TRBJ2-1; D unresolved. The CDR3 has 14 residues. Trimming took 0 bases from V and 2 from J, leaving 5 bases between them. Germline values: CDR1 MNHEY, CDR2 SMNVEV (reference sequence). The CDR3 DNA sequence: TGTGCCAGCAGTTTATCGTTTGCCTACAATGAGCAGTTCTTC. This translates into CASSLSFAYNEQFF.

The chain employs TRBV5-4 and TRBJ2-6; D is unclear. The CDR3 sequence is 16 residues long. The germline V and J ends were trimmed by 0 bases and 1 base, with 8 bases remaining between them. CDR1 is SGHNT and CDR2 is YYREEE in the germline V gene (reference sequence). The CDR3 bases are TGTGCCAGCAGCTTGGCCCTCGGGTCTGGGGCCAACGTCCTGACTTTC. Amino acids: CASSLALGSGANVLTF.

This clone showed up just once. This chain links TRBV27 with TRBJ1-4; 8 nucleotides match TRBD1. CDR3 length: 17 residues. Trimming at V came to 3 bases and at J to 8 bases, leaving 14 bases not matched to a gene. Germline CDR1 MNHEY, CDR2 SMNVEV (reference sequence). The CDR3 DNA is TGTGCCAGCAGTTTGCTTAGAACAGGGGGTGTTGGGGAAAAACTGTTTTTT. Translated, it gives CASSLLRTGGVGEKLFF.

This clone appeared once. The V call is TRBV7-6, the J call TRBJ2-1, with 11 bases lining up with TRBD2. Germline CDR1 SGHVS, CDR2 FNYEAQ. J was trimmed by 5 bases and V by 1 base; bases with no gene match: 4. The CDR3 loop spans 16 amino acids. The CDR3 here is CASSLETSGMDNEQFF. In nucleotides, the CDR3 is TGTGCCAGCAGCTTAGAGACTAGCGGGATGGACAATGAGCAGTTCTTC.

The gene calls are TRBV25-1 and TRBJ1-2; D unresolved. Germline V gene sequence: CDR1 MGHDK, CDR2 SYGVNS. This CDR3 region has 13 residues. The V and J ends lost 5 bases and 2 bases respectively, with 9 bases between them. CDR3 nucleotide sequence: TGTGCCAGCAGTTTTGGAGGGAACTATGGCTACACCTTC. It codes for CASSFGGNYGYTF.

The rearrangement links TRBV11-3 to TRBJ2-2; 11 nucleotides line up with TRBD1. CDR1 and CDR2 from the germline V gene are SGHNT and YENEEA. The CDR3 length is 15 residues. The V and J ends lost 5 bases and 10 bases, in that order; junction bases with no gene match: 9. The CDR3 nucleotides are TGTGCCAGCAGCCCCTTCGGACAGGGGGCGTCGGAGCTGTTTTTT. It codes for CASSPFGQGASELFF.

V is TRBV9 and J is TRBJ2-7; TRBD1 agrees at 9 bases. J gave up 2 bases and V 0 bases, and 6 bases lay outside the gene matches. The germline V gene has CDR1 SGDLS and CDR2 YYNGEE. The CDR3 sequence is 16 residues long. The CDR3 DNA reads TGTGCCAGCAGCGTAGGCCCCGGGACAGGGCCCTACGAGCAGTACTTC. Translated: CASSVGPGTGPYEQYF.

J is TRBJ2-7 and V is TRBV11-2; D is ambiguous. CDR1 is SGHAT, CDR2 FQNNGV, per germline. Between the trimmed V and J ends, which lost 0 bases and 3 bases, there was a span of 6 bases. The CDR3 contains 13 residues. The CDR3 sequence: CASSLELVYEQYF. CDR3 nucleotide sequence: TGTGCCAGCAGCTTAGAATTAGTCTACGAGCAGTACTTC.

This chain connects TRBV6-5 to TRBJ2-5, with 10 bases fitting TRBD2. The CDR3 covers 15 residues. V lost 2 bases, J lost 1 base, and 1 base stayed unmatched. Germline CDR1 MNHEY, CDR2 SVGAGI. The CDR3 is CASSYSGGAQETQYF. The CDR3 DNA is TGTGCCAGCAGTTACAGCGGGGGGGCCCAAGAGACCCAGTACTTC.